This TCR beta chain was obtained from a study of blood T cell repertoires in COVID-19. Study-wide background: The United States, Italy and Spain provided the acute and convalescent COVID-19 samples. The cDNA or gDNA used as material had been derived from T cells, B-cell-depleted T cells, or PBMCs.

This clone has just one count. Per the study methods: By means of reference gene primer amplification, nucleated cell counts were estimated. TCRdb keeps only in-frame clones here, not all; method: immunoSEQ multiplex PCR. The V and J calls and the clone size are those of that table, but D and trimming were determined from the DNA. The sample records 60,000 to 75,000 clones, 79% being singletons. The sequenced sample consisted of peripheral blood. The receptor's source is a man between 60 and 75 years old with active or convalescent COVID-19.

The CDR3 DNA reads as TGTGCCAGCAGCTTACCCGGTGGGACAGGGCTGTTTTTT. This codes for CASSLPGGTGLFF. This chain joins TRBV11-2 and TRBJ1-4; the match to TRBD1 covers 9 bases. Per germline, CDR1 SGHAT and CDR2 FQNNGV. Losses at the gene ends were 2 bases for V and 14 bases for J; bases not matched to a gene: 6. The CDR3 is made up of 13 amino acids. Variable domain in full (rest from reference TRBV11-2 and TRBJ1-4): EAGVAQSPRYKIIEKRQSVAFWCNPISGHATLYWYQQILGQGPKLLIQFQNNGVVDDSQLPKDRFSAERLKGVDSTLKIQPAKLEDSAVYLCASSLPGGTGLFFGSGTQLSVL.